The clone carrying this T cell receptor (beta chain) was seen more than once but under ten times. This entry belongs to a study of blood T cell repertoires in COVID-19. In the study overall: Nucleic acid was either cDNA or gDNA, and it came from T cells, B-cell-depleted T cells, or PBMCs.

Trimming cost V 4 bases and J 5 bases, with 14 bases left between them. The CDR3 has 15 amino acids. CDR1 and CDR2 (germline): MNHEY, SMNVEV (reference sequence). Generated by immunoSEQ multiplex PCR, the TCRdb table keeps only in-frame clones and is missing some. The sample records some 130,000 clones, around 88% being singletons. This sequence joins TRBV27 and TRBJ1-4; TRBD1 is a possible D gene (6 bases). The sequenced sample consisted of peripheral blood. The sequence was obtained from a man aged 50-60 years with active or convalescent COVID-19. The CDR3 spells CASSSAGARNEKLFF. Here the CDR3 DNA reads TGTGCCAGCAGTTCCGCGGGGGCGCGGAATGAAAAACTGTTTTTT.